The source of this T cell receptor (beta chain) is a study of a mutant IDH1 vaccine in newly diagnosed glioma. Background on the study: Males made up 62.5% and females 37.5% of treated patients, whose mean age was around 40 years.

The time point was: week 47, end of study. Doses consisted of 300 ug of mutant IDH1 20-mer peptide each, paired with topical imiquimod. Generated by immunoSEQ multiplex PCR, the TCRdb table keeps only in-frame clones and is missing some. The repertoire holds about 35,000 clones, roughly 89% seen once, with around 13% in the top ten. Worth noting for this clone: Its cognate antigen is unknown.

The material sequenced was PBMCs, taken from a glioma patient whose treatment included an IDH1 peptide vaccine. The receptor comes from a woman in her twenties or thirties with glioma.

As DNA, the CDR3 is TGTGCCAGCAGTCCCCGGGGGACGCCATCCTACGAGCAGTACTTC. As protein: CASSPRGTPSYEQYF. The chain joins TRBV28 to TRBJ2-7, with D possibly matching TRBD2 (6 bases). The germline CDR1 and CDR2 sequences are MDHEN and SYDVKM. Trimming removed 5 bases at V and 1 base at J, with 15 bases between. The CDR3 runs to 15 residues.